Listed below are T cell receptor beta chains from one sample, sequenced in a study of shared clonotypes between healthy human individuals. TCRdb keeps only in-frame clones here, not all; method: immunoSEQ multiplex PCR. The repertoire holds more than 550,000 clones, with about 90% as singletons. Sequencing was done on a sample of memory CD8+ T cells from PBMCs. The receptors were sampled from a man younger than 35 in good health. Some clones in this sample may be carry-over from other donors' samples. CDR3s leave out the opening cysteine and the closing phenylalanine or tryptophan. Each record gives: V gene, CDR3 protein.

TRBV27 ASSLSMGTGNTEAF
TRBV27 ASSLLPLAGTAETQY
TRBV7-9 ASSHRDRGYEQY
TRBV18 ASSPPGQGFDEQF
TRBV4-3 ASSQSPTIPSYNEQF
TRBV4-2 ASRLGEAKGTDTQY
TRBV28 ASSFEVTNYGYT
TRBV6-1 ASSVGGGAYNQPQH
TRBV27 ASSAGLTNNEQF
TRBV7-9 ASSLARLRRETQY
TRBV27 ASSYAGTVYEQY
TRBV7-9 ASSLTGGRAYGYT
TRBV27 ASRTGGAGANVLT
TRBV9 ASSQFGEGGYEQY
TRBV19 ASSWGRNTGELF
TRBV7-8 ASSVSKGGPTYEQY
TRBV9 ASSVGGGNEQF
TRBV4-1 ASSPRLGGVPYEQY
TRBV29-1 SVEFGLAGANEQF
TRBV4-3 ASSQETRNEQF
TRBV7-2 ASSWTSAHEQF
TRBV29-1 SGQGDMSNEQF
TRBV7-9 ASSPDLNEQF
TRBV27 ASGIHPEAF
TRBV7-9 ASSSPVATNEKLF
TRBV28 ASSFTTGYGYT
TRBV28 ASSEGRNFNQPQH
TRBV23-1 ASTISPGQILSGANVLT
TRBV6-5 ASRADRAYNEQF
TRBV7-9 ASSRAGDETQY
TRBV13 ASSFLALAKNIQY
TRBV4-1 ASSQLPSGTDTQY
TRBV14 ASSSGGWRVDYGYT
TRBV7-9 ASSLTSAEETQY
TRBV5-1 ASSLRTGWAYNEQF
TRBV6-6 ASGRQGSNEQF
TRBV6-1 ASSEGRGGYEQY
TRBV7-2 ASSTTSGAGNEQF
TRBV19 ASSNLGQLAEQY
TRBV9 ASSVEAWNEQF
TRBV2 ASSDINLDNEQF
TRBV9 ASSPDRLTSTDTQY
TRBV29-1 SVEGTRSYEQY
TRBV30 AWSERGGTDTQY
TRBV18 ASSPTSGRARETQY
TRBV28 ASSLSFRTGDLTEAF
TRBV27 ASSSYTGELF
TRBV2 ASSAGTGSPFYGYT
TRBV13 ASSPSTGAYEQY
TRBV7-9 ASSPWASGSNEQF
TRBV5-6 ASSLDTYEQY
TRBV9 ASSVDETGVDGYT
TRBV16 ASSQSRDRIGYT